This T cell receptor (beta chain) comes out of a study of graft-versus-host responses after intestinal transplantation. As for the study in general: Recipients uniformly received anti-thymocyte globulin induction, followed by tacrolimus and steroids for approximately 3 years.

A remark on this clone: What it binds is unknown.

Here immunoSEQ multiplex PCR was the method, and the copy in TCRdb shows in-frame clones only, minus some. Found here are about 88,000 clones, approximately 90% of them singletons; the top ten hold about 0.34%. This receptor was identified in a human donor who was the organ donor for an intestinal transplant. The sample consisted of unstimulated CD4+ T cells sorted from spleen or lymph node cells, taken before transplant.

The CDR3 bases are TGTGCCAGCAGTCTACCCCAGCCCCAGCATTTT. This encodes CASSLPQPQHF. The J gene is TRBJ1-5, the V gene TRBV27; D call uncertain. Deletions cut 5 bases from V and 7 bases from J, with 6 bases between. This CDR3 spans 11 amino acids. Germline CDR1 and CDR2: MNHEY and SMNVEV (reference sequence).